This TCR beta chain was identified in a study of OX40 agonist ivuxolimab in advanced cancers. Study information: A history of anti-PD-1, anti-PD-L1 or anti-CTLA-4 therapy was acceptable, and 40% had some. Study results and caveats: On average, a greater number of expanded clones characterised CD8+ T cells relative to CD4+.

Blood samples were obtained at baseline, cycle 4 day 1, and cycle 7 day 1. With respect to this clone: The antigen remains undetermined.

TCRdb's copy holds only in-frame clones and misses some; the assay was immunoSEQ multiplex PCR. The sample shows about 58,000 clones, about 86% of them seen only once. Germline V gives CDR1 MDHEN, CDR2 SYDVKM. This CDR3 is built from 19 residues. After removal of 1 base from V and 9 bases from J, the junction contained 22 bases not matched to a gene. This TCR was sampled from an adult with an advanced solid tumor such as melanoma, head and neck, liver or kidney cancer. V and J are TRBV28 and TRBJ2-5, with TRBD1 matching over 8 bases. The sequencing here drew on CD4+ or CD8+ T cells sorted from blood, taken in a trial of the OX40 agonist ivuxolimab. The CDR3 DNA sequence: TGTGCCAGCAGTTTATTTGCCCCGGACAGGGCCAGGGGTGTCAGGCCCCAGTACTTC. Amino acids: CASSLFAPDRARGVRPQYF.